This record covers a single TCR beta chain. Measured with immunoSEQ multiplex PCR; TCRdb has only the in-frame clones, and not every one. This table holds some 700,000 clones, 80% to 90% found once. These data are taken from a study of shared T cell receptors in the human thymus. The germline V gene has CDR1 MNHEY and CDR2 SVGAGI. V was pared by 9 bases and J by 5 bases, with 8 bases of the junction left unmatched. The CDR3 sequence is 14 residues long. This sample was shared with a second study, whose subject was human thymus T cells. Per that paper: Thymic material originated from resections removed in the course of corrective heart surgery. In thymic and blood repertoires alike, V and J usage looked biased.

The chain is built from TRBV6-5 and TRBJ2-1, with TRBD2 matching over 9 bases. The sample taken for sequencing was thymocytes. The TCR sequence derives from a girl younger than two with a congenital heart defect. The CDR3, as DNA: TGTGCCAGTAGGGGGCGGGGGGGGAACAATGAGCAGTTCTTC. It specifies CASRGRGGNNEQFF.